The sequence of this T cell receptor beta chain was determined in a study of beta chain features in type 1 diabetes (dated by TCRdb to about 2018). For context, the study as a whole: Patients and healthy donors did not differ in mean age, gender distribution, total cell number or subset yield. Across all samples, some 99 million sorted cells were examined, and cell number per subset correlated strongly with RNA yield. In the study, TCRB repertoires of sorted circulating CD4+ T cell subsets from recently diagnosed type 1 diabetes patients were compared with those of matched healthy donors. Naive and central memory subsets were obtained from all 30 or so donors, but regulatory and stem cell-like memory subsets were isolated from only 8 patients and 8 healthy donors. Overall study results and their limits: Naive, central memory and regulatory TCRB repertoires appeared to be more alike among patients than among healthy donors. Patients with type 1 diabetes made fewer insertions and deleted more nucleotides at VDJ recombination sites, implying thymic rearrangement abnormalities. Shorter templates might be favored by PCR, yet because patient and control samples were amplified and corrected together, any such skew would affect both groups equally. A moderate but significant shortening of TCRB CDR3 length was observed in type 1 diabetes patients in all four CD4+ subsets. Sequencing cDNA rather than genomic DNA could over-represent highly expressing activated cells, although activation and CD3 levels did not differ between groups. Only small numbers of individuals were included in the HLA sub-analyses, which left unresolved whether HLA type had any influence on TCRB rearrangement.

A single peripheral blood draw of around 100 mL on average was collected from each donor into heparinised tubes. Using a panel that included CD45RO, CCR7, CD25, CD127, CD95 and CD27, naive, central memory, regulatory and stem cell-like memory CD4+ T cells were sorted on a BD FACSAria II. Every sorted population had a purity above 95%. PBMCs were isolated immediately by Lymphoprep density gradient centrifugation and stained directly without culture. Samples were stained and sorted in pairs, with one healthy donor and one patient per experiment, so that batch effects were minimized. This clone came up a few times. The antigen it binds to is not known. Nothing much larger sits one base from this clone, and base qualities are not available. All of the isolated RNA was reverse transcribed with the High Capacity cDNA Reverse Transcription Kit, so expressed TCRB transcripts were sequenced. Deep immunoSEQ sequencing was applied to naive, central memory and regulatory T cell samples, giving an average of around 4 million total reads per sample. Sorted cells were lysed in RLT buffer and RNA was extracted with DNase-treated RNeasy Micro or Mini kits, depending on cell number. Each cell subset was processed on its own to prevent cross-contamination, while patient and healthy donor samples were processed together. Using the immunoSEQ multiplex PCR, TCRB sequences were amplified from cDNA into 87-bp fragments spanning the CDR3 region. The amplicons were sequenced using the Illumina HiSeq platform. The published analysis was carried out like this. PCR bias was corrected computationally using synthetic template baselines, and reads within Hamming distance 2 were collapsed, with unmergeable singletons discarded. Reads were aligned against IMGT so that V, D and J genes, CDR3 length and insertions or deletions at six rearrangement sites could be assigned. Within each subset, clonotype counts were normalized to the number of sorted cells before true diversity and Gini coefficients were calculated with the tcR R package. The overlap coefficient, calculated on TCRB nucleotide sequences, was used to quantify repertoire sharing. Out-of-frame TCRB sequences from naive cells were analyzed to stand in for the pre-selection repertoire. This is the immuneACCESS table as TCRdb keeps it, with only in-frame sequences that have V and J called. A part of the clones is gone; compared with another copy, unresolved V genes explain less than half, and the rest is unexplained. The D gene and trimming were derived from the DNA, and the V and J assignments and clone size from that table. Present in this sample are fewer than 900,000 clones, about a sixth of which were seen just once. The top ten constitute around 0.02% of the sample.

The CDR3 measures 14 amino acids from cysteine to phenylalanine. The retained sequence is limited to the CDR3, 42 bases, with the frame set at the first base. The junction carries 13 bases between V and J, which are trimmed by 6 bases and 2 bases respectively. CDR1 is given as MNHEY and CDR2 as SVGAGI, both from the germline V gene. The chain couples TRBV6-5 to TRBJ1-2, with the D gene not confidently named. This TCR was sampled from a woman aged 18 to 35 in good health. Input material: naive CD4+ T cells from blood. The label giving this sample's cell subset or site can be read as: true naive CD4+ T cells. The CDR3 protein: CASSRTGVNYGYTF. The sequenced DNA: TGTGCCAGCAGCAGGACGGGTGTGAACTATGGCTACACCTTC.